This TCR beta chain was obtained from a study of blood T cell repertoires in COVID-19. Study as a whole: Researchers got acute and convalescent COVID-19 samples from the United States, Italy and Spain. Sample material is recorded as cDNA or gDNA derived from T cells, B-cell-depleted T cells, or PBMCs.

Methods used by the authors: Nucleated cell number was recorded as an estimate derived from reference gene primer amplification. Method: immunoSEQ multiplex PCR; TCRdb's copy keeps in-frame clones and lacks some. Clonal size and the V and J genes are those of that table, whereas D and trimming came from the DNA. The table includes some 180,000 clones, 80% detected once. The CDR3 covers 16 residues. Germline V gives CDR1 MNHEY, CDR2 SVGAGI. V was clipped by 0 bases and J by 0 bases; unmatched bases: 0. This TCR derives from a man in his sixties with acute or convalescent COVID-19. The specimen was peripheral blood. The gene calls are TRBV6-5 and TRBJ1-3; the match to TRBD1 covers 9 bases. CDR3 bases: TGTGCCAGCAGTTACTCGACAGGGGGCTCTGGAAACACCATATATTTT. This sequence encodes CASSYSTGGSGNTIYF.